The present entry profiles one T cell receptor beta chain with its context. Authors' analysis steps: Estimated nucleated cell counts came from reference gene primer amplification. The method was immunoSEQ multiplex PCR; TCRdb's version includes in-frame clones alone and lacks a portion of them. The V and J calls and clone size were taken over from that table, and D and trimming were inferred from the DNA. Of over 20,000 clones listed, more than 75% were seen once; the top ten hold roughly 3.5%. The data derive from a study of blood T cell repertoires in COVID-19. For the study at large: Sites in the United States, Italy and Spain provided acute and convalescent COVID-19 samples.

This CDR3 has 14 amino acids. The V end was cut by 0 bases, the J end by 1 base, with 7 bases between. Germline CDR1 and CDR2: SGHRS and YFSETQ. The specimen was peripheral blood. The clonotype was recovered from a man aged 50-59 years with active COVID-19. This chain connects TRBV5-1 to TRBJ2-5; unclear D gene. CDR3 amino acids: CASSLVASQETQYF. Here the CDR3 DNA reads TGCGCCAGCAGCTTGGTGGCAAGCCAAGAGACCCAGTACTTC.